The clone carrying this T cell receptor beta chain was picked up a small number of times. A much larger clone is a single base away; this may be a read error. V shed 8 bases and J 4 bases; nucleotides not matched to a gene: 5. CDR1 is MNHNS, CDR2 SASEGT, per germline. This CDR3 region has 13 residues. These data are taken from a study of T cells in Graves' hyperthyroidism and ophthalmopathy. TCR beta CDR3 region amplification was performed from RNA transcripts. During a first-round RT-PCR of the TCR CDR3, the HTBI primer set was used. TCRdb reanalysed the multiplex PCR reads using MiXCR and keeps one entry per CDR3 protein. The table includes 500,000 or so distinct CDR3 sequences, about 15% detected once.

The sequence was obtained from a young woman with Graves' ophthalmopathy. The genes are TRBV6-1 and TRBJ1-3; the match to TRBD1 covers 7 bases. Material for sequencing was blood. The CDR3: CASRTGDGNTIYF. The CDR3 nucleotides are TGTGCCAGCCGAACAGGGGACGGAAACACCATATATTTT.